This TCR beta chain was captured by sequencing in a study of shared clonotypes between healthy human individuals. Study details: Three plates were used per donor for CD4 naive, three for CD4 memory, two for CD8 naive and one for CD8 memory. Points from the study as a whole: Tissue TCR repertoires likely differ from these blood-only repertoires. Represented diversity, genetic and exposure-history alike, was limited by few donors. The study found lower generation probabilities in non-shared clonotypes than in those shared by all four donors.

The assay was immunoSEQ multiplex PCR, and TCRdb's table has in-frame clones only and misses some. The repertoire holds 170,000 or so clones, with around 63% as singletons. J gave up 6 bases and V 2 bases, and 7 bases lay outside the gene matches. The CDR3 is 15 residues long. CDR1 SNHLY and CDR2 FYNNEI come from the germline V gene. About this clone: Its antigen is undetermined.

The rearrangement uses TRBV2 and TRBJ1-3, with TRBD1 matching 7 bases. The TCR comes from a man aged 25-45 years in good health. Source material: memory CD4+ T cells sorted from blood. Subset defined: CD45RA-negative fraction. The CDR3 region is CASSEIGGFANTIYF. The CDR3 DNA follows: TGTGCCAGCAGTGAAATAGGGGGCTTTGCAAACACCATATATTTT.